This T cell receptor (beta chain) was found in a study of CD8+CD57+ T cells in acquired aplastic anemia. Across the whole study: Average DNA yield from sorted CD4+ and CD8+ cells was around 3 ug.

The CDR3 runs to 14 residues. Germline-derived CDR1 and CDR2 are LGHNT and FRNRAP. CD8+CD57+ cell expansion, shown by flow cytometry, had occurred in the patients selected for sequencing. The enrolled patients all had severe acquired aplastic anemia. By the time of blood sampling, patients had still received no therapy. Turning to this clonotype: A junction boundary mismatches the germline segment, possibly from a read error.

TCR beta VDJ combinations and CDR3 sequences were profiled from genomic DNA. TCRdb ran MiXCR on the reads and lists one entry per CDR3 protein. The sample contains more than 70,000 distinct CDR3 sequences, 55% to 75% of which appear only once. The TCR sequence derives from a human donor with aplastic anemia. Sequencing was done on a sample of sorted CD4+, CD8+, or CD8+CD57+ T cells (not recorded which) from PBMCs. The chain employs TRBV12-5 and TRBJ2-1; 8 bases map to TRBD2. CDR3 amino acids: CASGLSLGAGEQFF. CDR3 DNA sequence: TGTGCTAGTGGTTTGAGTCTTGGAGCGGGAGAGCAGTTTTTC.